Shown below are 22 T cell receptor beta chains from a single sample sequenced in a study of blood T cells in healthy people across ages. With a J-beta primer mix and a sample-barcoded 5' primer, a second PCR ran 7 to 11 cycles. TCRdb reanalysed the 5' RACE reads using MiXCR and keeps one entry per CDR3 protein. The sample carries about 1,400,000 distinct CDR3 sequences, around 39% recorded once. Input material: blood. These receptors came from a woman under 30 in good health.

This clonotype was detected once. The V call is TRBV11-2, the J call TRBJ1-3; D is uncertain. Trimming took off 2 bases at V and 4 bases at J, with 18 bases between the two ends. CDR3 length: 17 amino acids. Germline loops: CDR1 SGHAT, CDR2 FQNNGV. The CDR3, as DNA: TGTGCCAGCAGCTTACGAGCCGAATCTTACCTAGGAAACACCATATATTTT. Amino acids: CASSLRAESYLGNTIYF.

The chain couples TRBV9 to TRBJ2-7, with 7 bases aligning to TRBD1. Unmatched junction bases numbered 11, after V lost 4 bases and J lost 4 bases. The CDR3 is 15 residues long. In germline, CDR1 is SGDLS, CDR2 YYNGEE. Here the CDR3 DNA reads TGTGCCAGCAGCTCCCGGACAGGCACAGGATACGAGCAGTACTTC. Its translation is CASSSRTGTGYEQYF. The whole variable domain, filled in from reference TRBV9 and TRBJ2-7, reads DSGVTQTPKHLITATGQRVTLRCSPRSGDLSVYWYQQSLDQGLQFLIQYYNGEERAKGNILERFSAQQFPDLHSELNLSSLELGDSALYFCASSSRTGTGYEQYFGPGTRLTVT.

The chain links TRBV10-1 to TRBJ2-1; D not resolved. Germline lookup yields CDR1 WNHNN and CDR2 SYGVQD (reference sequence). The V end lost 5 bases, the J end lost 0 bases, and 14 bases lay between the germline ends. The CDR3 runs to 16 residues. The CDR3, as DNA: TGCGCCAGCAGTCAACCCACCCTTGGCTCCTACAATGAGCAGTTCTTC. Protein sequence: CASSQPTLGSYNEQFF.

The chain couples TRBV29-1 to TRBJ1-3, with D possibly TRBD1 on 6 matching bases. Germline-derived CDR1 and CDR2 are SQVTM and ANQGSEA. There are 15 residues in the CDR3. With 4 bases removed from V and 2 bases from J, the gap between germline ends came to 15 bases. CDR3 sequence: CSVARDRLPGNTIYF. The CDR3 bases are TGCAGCGTTGCCCGAGACAGGCTCCCTGGAAACACCATATATTTT.

The chain employs TRBV5-1 and TRBJ2-3; 11 bases map to TRBD2. Germline CDR1 reads SGHRS; CDR2 reads YFSETQ. There are 18 residues in the CDR3. V shed 4 bases, J shed 6 bases, and the junction held 16 bases outside the gene matches. CDR3 protein: CASSEELAGASAADTQYF. In DNA form, the CDR3 reads TGCGCCAGCAGCGAAGAACTAGCGGGGGCCTCCGCGGCGGATACGCAGTATTTT. Using reference TRBV5-1 and TRBJ2-3 for the parts outside the CDR3, the full variable domain is KAGVTQTPRYLIKTRGQQVTLSCSPISGHRSVSWYQQTPGQGLQFLFEYFSETQRNKGNFPGRFSGRQFSNSRSEMNVSTLELGDSALYLCASSEELAGASAADTQYFGPGTRLTVL.

CDR3 nucleotides: TGTGCCAGCAGCTTTTTGCTTGGCTACACCTTC. Translating gives CASSFLLGYTF. The V and J genes are TRBV11-2 and TRBJ1-2; D gene ambiguous. V was trimmed by 3 bases and J by 7 bases, leaving 6 bases between them. The CDR3 is 11 residues long. The germline CDR1 and CDR2 sequences are SGHAT and FQNNGV.

The chain joins TRBV12-3 or TRBV12-4 to TRBJ2-3; D perhaps matches TRBD2 (6 bases). CDR3 length equals 13 residues. V dropped 6 bases and J dropped 4 bases, with 11 bases sitting between them. This chain's CDR3 is CASRRRGADTQYF. The CDR3 DNA reads as TGTGCCAGCAGGCGGAGGGGAGCAGATACGCAGTATTTT.

This clonotype appeared a few times. The chain employs TRBV5-1 and TRBJ2-3; 9 nucleotides match TRBD1. Germline V gives CDR1 SGHRS, CDR2 YFSETQ. Trimming at V came to 0 bases and at J to 4 bases, leaving 3 bases not matched to a gene. The CDR3 is 15 residues long. The CDR3 sequence is CASSLADRGADTQYF. In nucleotides, the CDR3 is TGCGCCAGCAGCTTGGCCGACAGGGGGGCAGATACGCAGTATTTT.

The chain uses TRBV29-1 and TRBJ1-2; D might be TRBD1 (6 bases). The germline V gene has CDR1 SQVTM and CDR2 ANQGSEA. This CDR3 comprises 12 residues. Trimming left V 1 base short and J 6 bases short, with 9 bases between. CDR3 bases: TGCAGCGTTGAAGGCAGGGGTCATGGCTACACCTTC. It translates to CSVEGRGHGYTF.

The gene calls are TRBV19 and TRBJ2-7; 9 nucleotides line up with TRBD2. The CDR3 sequence is 15 residues long. The junction had 9 bases not matched to a gene; V was cut back by 9 bases and J by 0 bases. Germline V gives CDR1 LNHDA, CDR2 SQIVND (reference sequence). The CDR3 loop is CASNPATSGSYEQYF. CDR3 bases: TGTGCCAGCAACCCCGCGACTAGCGGCTCCTACGAGCAGTACTTC.

Many counts were recorded for this clonotype. The chain carries TRBV29-1 and TRBJ2-3; TRBD1 is a possible D gene (5 bases). Germline V gene sequence: CDR1 SQVTM, CDR2 ANQGSEA. V lost 5 bases and J lost 2, with 14 bases in between. The CDR3 loop spans 14 amino acids. The CDR3 spells CSVRTPKVTDTQYF. Written as DNA, the CDR3 is TGCAGCGTTCGGACACCGAAAGTCACAGATACGCAGTATTTT.

This clonotype has only a few counts. The chain joins TRBV5-6 to TRBJ2-5; D possibly corresponds to TRBD2 (6 bases). The germline V gene encodes CDR1 SGHDT and CDR2 YYEEEE. V was clipped by 4 bases and J by 4 bases, with 14 bases between them. The CDR3 has 14 amino acids. In DNA, the CDR3 is TGTGCCAGCAGCGTGGGACTTCCAGGAGAGACCCAGTACTTC. Amino acids: CASSVGLPGETQYF.

The chain carries TRBV4-1 and TRBJ2-3; tentatively, D is TRBD2 (7 bases). The CDR3 contains 16 residues. Germline V lookup: CDR1 MGHRA, CDR2 YSYEKL. V was pared by 4 bases and J by 4 bases, with 18 bases between. The CDR3 coding sequence is TGCGCCAGCAGCCCCGAAGGAGGGGGGGCCGCAGATACGCAGTATTTT. Translation: CASSPEGGGAADTQYF.

The CDR3 nucleotides are TGTGCCACCAGTGAACAGATCACCGGGGAGCTGTTTTTT. Its translation is CATSEQITGELFF. The V gene is TRBV24-1, the J gene TRBJ2-2; D ambiguous. Germline values: CDR1 KGHDR, CDR2 SFDVKD. V dropped 4 bases and J dropped 4 bases, with 6 bases sitting between them. CDR3 length: 13 amino acids.

The chain links TRBV7-9 to TRBJ2-3; D not certain. CDR1 and CDR2 from the germline V gene are SEHNR and FQNEAQ (reference sequence). V was shortened by 4 bases and J by 1 base, with 21 bases between the two germline ends. The CDR3 sequence is 18 residues long. Here the CDR3 reads CASSSPRVSRPGTDTQYF. The CDR3 region has the DNA TGTGCCAGCAGCTCCCCCCGAGTAAGTCGTCCGGGCACAGATACGCAGTATTTT.

V and J are TRBV3-1 and TRBJ2-1; unclear D gene. The J call could be wrong; TRBJ2-7 is a better fit for the DNA end. Germline CDR1 is LGHDT and CDR2 is YNNKEL (reference sequence). The CDR3 sequence is 15 residues long. CDR3 sequence: CASSQDSQIYNEQYF. CDR3 sequence (DNA): TGTGCCAGCAGCCAAGATTCACAGATCTACAATGAGCAGTACTTC.

This clonotype was counted a single time. The chain joins TRBV11-2 to TRBJ2-5; 10 positions agree with TRBD2. Per the germline V gene, CDR1 is SGHAT and CDR2 is FQNNGV. Trimming took 5 bases from V and 11 from J; bases not matched to a gene: 20. The CDR3 extends over 17 amino acids. CDR3 loop: CASSPRLGSGGQYDQYF. In DNA, the CDR3 is TGTGCCAGCAGCCCCCGGTTGGGTAGCGGGGGGCAATACGATCAGTACTTC.

This clonotype was seen more than once but under ten times. V and J are TRBV5-5 and TRBJ2-2, with D possibly called TRBD1 or TRBD2 (5 bases each). Trimming removed 0 bases at V and 3 bases at J, with 6 bases between. Germline V gives CDR1 SGHKS, CDR2 YYEKEE (reference sequence). There are 14 residues in the CDR3. The CDR3 is CASSLGGDTGELFF. CDR3 bases: TGTGCCAGCAGCTTGGGAGGGGACACCGGGGAGCTGTTTTTT.

The table lists this clonotype with a count of one. CDR3 nucleotide sequence: TGTGCCAGCTCACCGCCTCGACAGGGTCAGAGCTCCTACGAGCAGTACTTC. Its protein is CASSPPRQGQSSYEQYF. The chain joins TRBV18 to TRBJ2-7; 7 bases line up with TRBD1. The CDR3 has 17 amino acids. Per germline, CDR1 KGHSH and CDR2 LQKENI. Trimming cost V 3 bases and J 0 bases; bases outside gene matches: 11. Combining the CDR3 with reference TRBV18 and TRBJ2-7 gives the whole variable domain NAGVMQNPRHLVRRRGQEARLRCSPMKGHSHVYWYRQLPEEGLKFMVYLQKENIIDESGMPKERFSAEFPKEGPSILRIQQVVRGDSAAYFCASSPPRQGQSSYEQYFGPGTRLTVT.

A word on this clonotype: Its ends do not fully match the called genes, so a read error is possible. The chain carries TRBV14 and TRBJ2-5; tentatively, D is TRBD1 or TRBD2 (6 bases each). The CDR3 loop spans 9 amino acids. Germline-derived CDR1 and CDR2 are SGHDN and FVKESK. The CDR3 DNA follows: TGTGCCAGCGGGGGGCGAAAGTTCTTC. It encodes CASGGRKFF.

The chain combines TRBV5-1 with TRBJ2-7; D is uncertain. This CDR3 contains 14 residues. CDR1 is SGHRS and CDR2 is YFSETQ in the germline V gene. Trimming left V 0 bases short and J 3 bases short, with 10 bases between. The CDR3 DNA follows: TGCGCCAGCAGCTTGGAATGGGCGATCTACGAGCAGTACTTC. The encoded protein is CASSLEWAIYEQYF.

The chain joins TRBV4-1 to TRBJ1-2; 7 bases fit TRBD1. The CDR3 covers 16 residues. V was pared by 2 bases and J by 4 bases, with 10 bases of the junction left unmatched. CDR1 is MGHRA, CDR2 YSYEKL, per germline. The CDR3 DNA reads TGCGCCAGCAGCCAACTGTGGACAGGCCGTCCCTATGGCTACACCTTC. It is translated as CASSQLWTGRPYGYTF.